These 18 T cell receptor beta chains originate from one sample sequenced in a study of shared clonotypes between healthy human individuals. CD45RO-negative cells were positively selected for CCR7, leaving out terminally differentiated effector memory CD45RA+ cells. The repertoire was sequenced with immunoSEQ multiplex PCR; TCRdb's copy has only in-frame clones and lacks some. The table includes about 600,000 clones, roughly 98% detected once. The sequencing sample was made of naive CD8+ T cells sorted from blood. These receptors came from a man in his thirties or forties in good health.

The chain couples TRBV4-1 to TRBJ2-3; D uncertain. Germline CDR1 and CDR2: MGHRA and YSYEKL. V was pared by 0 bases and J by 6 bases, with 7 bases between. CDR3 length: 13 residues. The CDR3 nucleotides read TGCGCCAGCAGCCAAGATAAGAGGGATACGCAGTATTTT. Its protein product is CASSQDKRDTQYF.

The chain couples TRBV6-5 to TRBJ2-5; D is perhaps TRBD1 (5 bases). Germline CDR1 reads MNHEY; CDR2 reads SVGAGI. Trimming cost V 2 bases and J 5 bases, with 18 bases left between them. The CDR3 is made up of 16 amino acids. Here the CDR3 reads CASSYLSDSRRETQYF. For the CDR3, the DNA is TGTGCCAGCAGTTACCTGTCCGACAGCCGAAGGGAGACCCAGTACTTC.

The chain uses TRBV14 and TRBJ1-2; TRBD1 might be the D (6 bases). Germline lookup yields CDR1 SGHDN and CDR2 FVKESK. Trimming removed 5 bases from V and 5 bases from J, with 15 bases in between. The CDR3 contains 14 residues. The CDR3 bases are TGTGCCAGCAGCAAACAGGGATCTTCGTATGGCTACACCTTC. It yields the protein CASSKQGSSYGYTF.

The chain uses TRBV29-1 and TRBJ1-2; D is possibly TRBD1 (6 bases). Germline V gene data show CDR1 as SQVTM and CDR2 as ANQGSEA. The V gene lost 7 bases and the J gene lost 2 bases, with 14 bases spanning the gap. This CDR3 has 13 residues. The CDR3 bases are TGCAGCGCGAGGACAGAGACCAACTATGGCTACACCTTC. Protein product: CSARTETNYGYTF.

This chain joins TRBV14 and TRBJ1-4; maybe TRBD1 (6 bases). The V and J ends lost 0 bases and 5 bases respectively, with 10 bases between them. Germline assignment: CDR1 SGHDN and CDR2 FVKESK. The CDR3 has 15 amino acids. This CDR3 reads CASSQDRGANEKLFF. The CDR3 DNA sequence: TGTGCCAGCAGCCAAGACCGGGGGGCGAATGAAAAACTGTTTTTT.

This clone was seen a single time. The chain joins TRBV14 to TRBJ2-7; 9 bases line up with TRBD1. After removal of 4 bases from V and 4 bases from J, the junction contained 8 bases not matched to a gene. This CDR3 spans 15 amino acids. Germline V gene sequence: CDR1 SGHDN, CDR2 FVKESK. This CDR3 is CASSPGQGNFYEQYF. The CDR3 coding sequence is TGTGCCAGCAGCCCGGGACAGGGAAATTTTTACGAGCAGTACTTC.

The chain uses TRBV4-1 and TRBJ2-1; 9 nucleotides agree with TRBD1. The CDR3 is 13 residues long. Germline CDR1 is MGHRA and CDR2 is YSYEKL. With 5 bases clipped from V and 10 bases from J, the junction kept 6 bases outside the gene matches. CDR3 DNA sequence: TGCGCCAGCAGCTTCCGGACAGGGGACGAGCAGTTCTTC. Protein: CASSFRTGDEQFF.

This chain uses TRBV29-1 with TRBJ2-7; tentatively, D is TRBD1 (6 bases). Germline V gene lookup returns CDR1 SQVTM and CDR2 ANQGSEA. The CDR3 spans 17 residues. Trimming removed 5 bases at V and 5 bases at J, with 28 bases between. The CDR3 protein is CSVSTFRPKDSNDEQYF. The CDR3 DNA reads TGCAGCGTTTCTACGTTCCGCCCTAAGGACAGTAATGACGAGCAGTACTTC.

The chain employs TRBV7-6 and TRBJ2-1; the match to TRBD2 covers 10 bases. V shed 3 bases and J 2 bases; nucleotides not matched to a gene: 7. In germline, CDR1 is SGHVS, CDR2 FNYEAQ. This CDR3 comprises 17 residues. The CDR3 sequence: CASSLASGRGAYNEQFF. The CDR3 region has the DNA TGTGCCAGCAGCTTGGCTAGCGGGAGAGGTGCCTACAATGAGCAGTTCTTC.

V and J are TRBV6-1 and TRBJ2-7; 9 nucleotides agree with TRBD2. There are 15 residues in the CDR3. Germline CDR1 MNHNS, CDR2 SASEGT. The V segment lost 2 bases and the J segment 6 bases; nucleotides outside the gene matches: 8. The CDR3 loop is CASSEMTSGFSEQYF. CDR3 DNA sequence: TGTGCCAGCAGTGAAATGACTAGCGGTTTTTCCGAGCAGTACTTC.

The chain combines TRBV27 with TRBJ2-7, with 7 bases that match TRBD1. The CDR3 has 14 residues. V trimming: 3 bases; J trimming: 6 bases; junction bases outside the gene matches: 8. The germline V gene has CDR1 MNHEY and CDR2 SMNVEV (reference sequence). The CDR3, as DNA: TGTGCCAGCAGTTTTCAGGGGGTCCCCCGCGAGCAGTACTTC. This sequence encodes CASSFQGVPREQYF.

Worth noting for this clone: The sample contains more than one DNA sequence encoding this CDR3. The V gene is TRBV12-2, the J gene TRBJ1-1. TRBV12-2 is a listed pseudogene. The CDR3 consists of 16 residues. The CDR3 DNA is TGTGCAAGTCGCTTACCCCGGAGAGGCCCTGACACTGAAGCCTTCTTT. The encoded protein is CASRLPRRGPDTEAFF.

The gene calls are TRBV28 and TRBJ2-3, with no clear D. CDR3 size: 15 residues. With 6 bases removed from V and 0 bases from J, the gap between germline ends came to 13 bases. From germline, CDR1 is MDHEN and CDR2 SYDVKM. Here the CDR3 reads CASSPIRVSTDTQYF. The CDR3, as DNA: TGTGCCAGCAGCCCAATACGGGTTAGCACAGATACGCAGTATTTT.

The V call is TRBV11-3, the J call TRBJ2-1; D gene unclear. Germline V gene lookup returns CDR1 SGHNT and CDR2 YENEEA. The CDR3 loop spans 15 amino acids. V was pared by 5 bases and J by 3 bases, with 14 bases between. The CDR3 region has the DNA TGTGCCAGCAGCCCTAATGGTGCAGTCTACAATGAGCAGTTCTTC. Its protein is CASSPNGAVYNEQFF.

As DNA, the CDR3 is TGTGCCAGCAGTTCCCAGACGGTGCTTAGCACAGATACGCAGTATTTT. Amino acids: CASSSQTVLSTDTQYF. The chain carries TRBV27 and TRBJ2-3, with no clear D. V shed 4 bases and J shed 0 bases, with 14 bases lying between them. Looked up from germline, CDR1 is MNHEY and CDR2 is SMNVEV (reference sequence). This CDR3 has 16 residues.

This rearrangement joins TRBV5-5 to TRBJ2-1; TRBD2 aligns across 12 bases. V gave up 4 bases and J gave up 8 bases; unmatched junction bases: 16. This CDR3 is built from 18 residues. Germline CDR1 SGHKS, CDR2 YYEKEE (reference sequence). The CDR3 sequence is CASSLQTSGSGVGYEQFF. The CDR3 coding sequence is TGTGCCAGCAGCCTCCAGACTAGCGGGAGTGGTGTTGGGTATGAGCAGTTCTTC.

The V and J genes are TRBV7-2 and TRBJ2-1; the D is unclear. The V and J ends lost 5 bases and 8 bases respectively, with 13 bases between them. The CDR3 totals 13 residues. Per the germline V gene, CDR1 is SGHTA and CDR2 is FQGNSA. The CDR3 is CASSRARYDEQFF. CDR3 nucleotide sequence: TGTGCCAGCAGCAGAGCGAGGTACGATGAGCAGTTCTTC.

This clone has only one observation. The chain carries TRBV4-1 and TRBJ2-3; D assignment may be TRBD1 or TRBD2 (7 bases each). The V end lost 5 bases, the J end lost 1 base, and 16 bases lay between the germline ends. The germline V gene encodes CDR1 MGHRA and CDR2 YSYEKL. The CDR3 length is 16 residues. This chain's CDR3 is CASSGRGLGGTDTQYF. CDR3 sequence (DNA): TGCGCCAGCAGCGGGAGGGGGCTGGGTGGCACAGATACGCAGTATTTT.